This is a list of T cell receptor beta chains from one sample in a study of T cells in tumors after PD-1 blockade. Sequenced by immunoSEQ multiplex PCR; TCRdb stores in-frame clones only, minus some. The repertoire holds 20,000 to 30,000 clones, with nearly 85% as singletons. This specimen was PBMCs, taken after anti-PD-1 treatment. These receptors were collected from a human donor with basal cell carcinoma. CDR3s include the opening cysteine and the closing phenylalanine or tryptophan. Each record gives: clone size, D gene, J gene, V gene, CDR3 DNA, CDR3 protein. A D gene is named only where the DNA matches it firmly. Part of the rows lack a size; the others show once, few, many or a class for expanded clones.

NA | TRBD1 | TRBJ1-5 | TRBV5-8 | TGTGCCAGCAGCCAGGGGACAGCTAGCAATCAGCCCCAGCATTTT | CASSQGTASNQPQHF
NA | NA | TRBJ1-4 | TRBV4-2 | TGTGCCAGCAGCCCCTTACCAGGGTACGAAAAACTGTTTTTT | CASSPLPGYEKLFF
NA | TRBD2 | TRBJ2-1 | TRBV5-1 | TGCGCCAGCAGCCGTACTAGCGGGGAGGACTACAATGAGCAGTTCTTC | CASSRTSGEDYNEQFF
once | TRBD2 | TRBJ2-5 | TRBV9 | TGTGCCAGCAGTCGGACTAGCGACAATCAAGAGACCCAGTACTTC | CASSRTSDNQETQYF
NA | NA | TRBJ1-2 | TRBV3-1/TRBV3-2 | TGTGCCAGCAGCCAAGAGGGCAGGGGAGGCTATGGCTACACCTTC | CASSQEGRGGYGYTF
NA | NA | TRBJ2-5 | TRBV7-3 | TGTGCCAGCAGCTTAGGACAGTCTGAGACCCAGTACTTC | CASSLGQSETQYF
NA | NA | TRBJ2-3 | TRBV7-9 | TGTGCCAGCAGCCCCGGCGAGGCTGGGGCTCGCACAGATACGCAGTATTTT | CASSPGEAGARTDTQYF
NA | NA | TRBJ2-2 | TRBV3-1/TRBV3-2 | TGTGCCAGCAGCCGCCTAGACCGATCGGGCGGGGAGCTGTTTTTT | CASSRLDRSGGELFF
NA | NA | TRBJ2-5 | TRBV9 | TGTGCCAGCAGCGTAGAACAGGGCCGAGAGACCCAGTACTTC | CASSVEQGRETQYF
NA | TRBD1 | TRBJ2-2 | TRBV3-1/TRBV3-2 | TGTGCCAGCAGCCAATTTCCCGGACAGGGAGCTAACACCGGGGAGCTGTTTTTT | CASSQFPGQGANTGELFF
NA | NA | TRBJ1-3 | TRBV15 | TGTGCCACCAGCAGTGAAAGGAACACCATATATTTT | CATSSERNTIYF
NA | NA | TRBJ2-1 | TRBV7-2 | TGTGCCAGCAGCCTCGTGGCATTGTCCTACAATGAGCAGTTCTTC | CASSLVALSYNEQFF
NA | NA | TRBJ2-1 | TRBV10-3 | TGTGCCATCAGTGAGGGGGGGAGCTCCTACAATGAGCAGTTCTTC | CAISEGGSSYNEQFF
NA | TRBD2 | TRBJ2-1 | TRBV12-5 | TGTGCTAGTAACGGAGTAGCGGGGGGGCTTGAGCAGTTCTTC | CASNGVAGGLEQFF
NA | NA | TRBJ2-5 | TRBV6-1 | TGTGCCAGCAGTGAGCCGGAGACCCAGTACTTC | CASSEPETQYF
large | NA | TRBJ1-1 | TRBV13 | TGTGCCAGCAGCTTAGAGGACAGATTGAACACTGAAGCTTTCTTT | CASSLEDRLNTEAFF
NA | NA | TRBJ1-2 | TRBV11-3 | TGTGCCAGCAGCTTAGACAGGGGTGATGATGGCTACACCTTC | CASSLDRGDDGYTF
NA | NA | TRBJ1-3 | TRBV7-8 | TGTGCCAGCAGCCCCGTTTGGGGTTCGGGAAACACCATATATTTT | CASSPVWGSGNTIYF
once | TRBD1 | TRBJ1-6 | TRBV27 | TGTGCCAGCAGTAAACAGGGGACAAATTCACCCCTCCACTTT | CASSKQGTNSPLHF
NA | TRBD2 | TRBJ2-1 | TRBV11-3 | TGTGCCAGCAGCCCAGAGTCGGTAGCGGGGGGGCGTAATGAGCAGTTCTTC | CASSPESVAGGRNEQFF
NA | TRBD1 | TRBJ2-1 | TRBV5-1 | TGCGCCAGCAGCAAAACAGGGGGCTCCTACAATGAGCAGTTCTTC | CASSKTGGSYNEQFF
NA | NA | TRBJ2-5 | TRBV7-9 | TGTGCCAGCAGCTTAGCGGGGGGCGGGGAGACCCAGTACTTC | CASSLAGGGETQYF
few | TRBD1 | TRBJ1-2 | TRBV5-1 | TGCGCCAGCAGTGGGGACAGTGGTTATGGCTACACCTTC | CASSGDSGYGYTF
NA | NA | TRBJ1-2 | TRBV3-1/TRBV3-2 | TGTGCCAGCAGCCAAGGACCCTTTCAGGGCTACACCTTC | CASSQGPFQGYTF
NA | TRBD2 | TRBJ2-5 | TRBV5-4 | TGTGCCAGCAGCTTGGGGGCAGCGGGGGGGCCGGAGACCCAGTACTTC | CASSLGAAGGPETQYF
NA | NA | TRBJ1-5 | TRBV4-1 | TGCGCCAGCAGCCAAGGACAGGCCAATCAGCCCCAGCATTTT | CASSQGQANQPQHF
NA | NA | TRBJ1-2 | TRBV7-8 | TGTGCCAGCAGCAGCGGGGTCAACAACTATGGCTACACCTTC | CASSSGVNNYGYTF
NA | NA | TRBJ2-3 | TRBV7-2 | TGTGCCAGCAGCTCTGAGGGGCGCAAAAAAGCAGATACGCAGTATTTT | CASSSEGRKKADTQYF
NA | TRBD2 | TRBJ2-3 | TRBV19 | TGTGCCAGTGGGCCAGCGGGGGGGGAAAAAGATACGCAGTATTTT | CASGPAGGEKDTQYF
NA | TRBD2 | TRBJ2-7 | TRBV6-6 | TGTGCCAGCAGTTACCCGATAGCGGGCCGCCCCTACGAGCAGTACTTC | CASSYPIAGRPYEQYF
NA | NA | TRBJ1-1 | TRBV6-5 | TGTGCCAGCAGTCCAGGTGGGCTCCTGGGGACTGAAGCTTTCTTT | CASSPGGLLGTEAFF
NA | TRBD1 | TRBJ2-5 | TRBV7-6 | TGTGCCAGCAGCTCGGGACAGCAAGAGACCCAGTACTTC | CASSSGQQETQYF
NA | NA | TRBJ2-4 | TRBV30 | TGTGCCTGGAGTGTTACGGGGGGCAGGGACATTCAGTACTTC | CAWSVTGGRDIQYF